This T cell receptor (beta chain) was sequenced during a study of CD8 T cells in acute hepatitis C reinfection. Repertoires were generated with immunoSEQ multiplex PCR, while TCRdb's copy carries only in-frame clones and drops some. The sample holds about 38,000 clones; more than 75% are singletons and the top ten take more than 0.4%. V shed 2 bases and J shed 1 base, with 12 bases lying between them. Per germline, CDR1 MNHEY and CDR2 SMNVEV (reference sequence). CDR3 length: 16 residues. Described time point: naive CD8 control sorted from an acute-time-point sample. Points from the study as a whole: Diversity was high, without significant differences between resolver and chronic groups.

On this clone: Antigen specificity is unknown.

The receptor was derived from a young man with chronic hepatitis C. Source material: naive CD8+ T cells from PBMCs. V and J are TRBV27 and TRBJ2-1; D is undetermined. DNA for the CDR3: TGTGCCAGCAGTTTAAGTTCCGGAGAGTCCTACAATGAGCAGTTCTTC. Encoded protein: CASSLSSGESYNEQFF.